This TCR beta chain appears in the sequencing data of a study of blood T cell repertoires in COVID-19. Study as a whole: PBMCs, B-cell-depleted T cells, or T cells were the source of the cDNA or gDNA that made up the material.

Unmatched junction bases numbered 6, after V lost 3 bases and J lost 5 bases. The CDR3 covers 15 residues. CDR1 is SGHVS and CDR2 is FQNEAQ in the germline V gene. Cohort allocation depended upon clinical history that participants reported. This clone was recorded only once. In the original processing: Reference gene primer amplification yielded estimated nucleated cell counts. Profiling relied on immunoSEQ multiplex PCR, and the TCRdb table lists in-frame clones only, not all of them. Clonal size and the V and J genes are those of that table, whereas D and trimming came from the DNA. The sample comprises 250,000 or so clones, more than 75% of which are singletons, and approximately 2.6% rests with the top ten.

J is TRBJ1-2 and V is TRBV7-8; TRBD1 agrees at 10 bases. This TCR was recovered from a woman aged 18 to 35 who had recovered from COVID-19. The sample was PBMCs or T cells enriched from blood (not recorded which). The chain's CDR3 is CASSFGGDRGYGYTF. As DNA, the CDR3 is TGTGCCAGCAGCTTTGGGGGGGACAGGGGTTATGGCTACACCTTC.